A selection of T cell receptor beta chains follows, all from one sample in a study of early T cells in non-severe SARS-CoV-2 infection. TCRdb called the 5' RACE reads again in MiXCR, with one record for every CDR3 protein. There are 25,000 to 30,000 distinct CDR3 sequences in the sample; about 4.6% occur only once, and around 6% lies in the top ten. The specimen was whole blood. The source is an adult who was a healthcare worker with PCR-confirmed SARS-CoV-2 infection or an uninfected control (not recorded which). Both conserved end residues are part of each CDR3. Each record gives: clone size, V gene, J gene, D gene, CDR3 protein, CDR3 DNA. The D gene is left open where the match is weak. Only some rows state a clone size, as once, few, many or a class for expanded clones.

many,TRBV4-3,TRBJ2-2,.,CASSQVALTGELFF,TGCGCCAGCAGCCAAGTTGCCTTAACCGGGGAGCTGTTTTTT
few,TRBV4-3,TRBJ2-5,TRBD2,CASSQDQWGSGRLETQYF,TGCGCCAGCAGCCAAGATCAGTGGGGTAGCGGGCGACTAGAGACCCAGTACTTC
many,TRBV3-1,TRBJ2-7,.,CASSLAPGHAYEQYF,TGTGCCAGCAGCCTAGCTCCGGGACACGCGTACGAGCAGTACTTC
few,TRBV7-9,TRBJ2-7,.,CASSLAGGSSYEQYF,TGTGCCAGCAGCTTAGCGGGCGGAAGCTCCTACGAGCAGTACTTC
few,TRBV10-2,TRBJ2-5,.,CASSERRTETQYF,TGCGCCAGCAGTGAGCGCCGCACAGAGACCCAGTACTTC
many,TRBV7-2,TRBJ2-7,.,CASRQGGVSYEQYF,TGTGCCAGCAGGCAAGGCGGGGTCTCCTACGAGCAGTACTTC
many,TRBV6-2/TRBV6-3,TRBJ2-4,TRBD1,CASKGTAALAKNIQYF,TGTGCCAGCAAAGGGACAGCGGCCCTAGCCAAAAACATTCAGTACTTC
many,TRBV9,TRBJ2-5,TRBD2,CASTAYGEGQETQYF,TGTGCCAGCACCGCTTATGGGGAGGGACAAGAGACCCAGTACTTC
.,TRBV29-1,TRBJ2-2,.,CSVERFTGELFF,TGCAGCGTTGAACGGTTCACCGGGGAGCTGTTTTTT
many,TRBV20-1,TRBJ2-1,.,CSATTPFYNEQFF,TGCAGTGCTACGACTCCGTTCTACAATGAGCAGTTCTTC
.,TRBV7-7,TRBJ2-1,.,CASSLADSPRYEQFF,TGTGCCAGCAGCTTAGCGGACAGCCCCAGGTATGAGCAGTTCTTC
many,TRBV11-2,TRBJ2-1,.,CASSLVQRTGTYNEQFF,TGTGCCAGCAGCTTAGTGCAGCGGACTGGCACCTACAATGAGCAGTTCTTC
.,TRBV9,TRBJ2-5,.,CASSVGQAGETQYF,TGTGCCAGCAGCGTAGGGCAGGCGGGAGAGACCCAGTACTTC
.,TRBV9,TRBJ2-5,TRBD1,CASSVVGDRGTQYF,TGTGCCAGCAGCGTAGTTGGGGACAGGGGGACCCAGTACTTC
few,TRBV12-3/TRBV12-4,TRBJ2-7,TRBD2,CASRTSGDYEQYF,TGTGCCAGCAGGACTAGCGGAGACTACGAGCAGTACTTC
many,TRBV4-1,TRBJ1-6,.,CASSLKGSSYNSPLHF,TGCGCCAGCAGCCTTAAGGGAAGCTCCTATAATTCACCCCTCCACTTT
many,TRBV7-6,TRBJ2-5,TRBD1,CASSAYRDRRQETQYF,TGTGCCAGCAGCGCATACCGGGACAGGAGACAAGAGACCCAGTACTTC
many,TRBV7-2,TRBJ1-2,TRBD1,CASSLFTGAFFNYGYTF,TGTGCCAGCAGCTTATTTACAGGGGCTTTCTTTAACTATGGCTACACCTTC
many,TRBV3-1,TRBJ2-1,.,CASSQRTGGEQFF,TGTGCCAGCAGCCAACGGACTGGCGGTGAGCAGTTCTTC
few,TRBV5-1,TRBJ2-1,.,CASSLRTYDNEQFF,TGCGCCAGCAGCTTGAGGACCTACGACAATGAGCAGTTCTTC
many,TRBV5-1,TRBJ2-7,TRBD1,CASSPSTGTAYEQYF,TGCGCCAGCAGCCCCTCCACCGGGACAGCCTACGAGCAGTACTTC
many,TRBV20-1,TRBJ2-3,.,CSAPFGVATQYF,TGCAGTGCTCCCTTTGGGGTAGCTACGCAGTATTTT
many,TRBV7-9,TRBJ2-1,TRBD2,CASSELAGGLDEQFF,TGTGCCAGCAGCGAGCTAGCGGGAGGGTTGGATGAGCAGTTCTTC
few,TRBV24-1,TRBJ2-1,TRBD2,CATSEAGASYNEQFF,TGTGCCACCAGTGAAGCGGGAGCGTCCTACAATGAGCAGTTCTTC
many,TRBV5-1,TRBJ2-2,.,CASSFSEADTGELFF,TGCGCCAGCAGCTTTTCCGAGGCGGACACCGGGGAGCTGTTTTTT
few,TRBV7-3,TRBJ2-6,TRBD1,CASSGDRGFGANVLTF,TGTGCCAGCAGCGGAGACAGGGGGTTTGGGGCCAACGTCCTGACTTTC
many,TRBV5-5,TRBJ2-7,.,CASSLDPFGTYEQYF,TGTGCCAGCAGCTTGGACCCCTTTGGGACCTACGAGCAGTACTTC
many,TRBV5-1,TRBJ2-1,TRBD1,CASSLGTAYYNEQFF,TGCGCCAGCAGCTTAGGGACAGCTTACTACAATGAGCAGTTCTTC
many,TRBV7-2,TRBJ1-2,TRBD1,CASSPQAGGYGYTF,TGTGCCAGCAGCCCCCAGGCAGGGGGCTATGGCTACACCTTC
few,TRBV11-3,TRBJ1-1,.,CASSDGVTEAFF,TGTGCCAGCAGCGACGGCGTCACTGAAGCTTTCTTT
few,TRBV7-2,TRBJ1-4,.,CASSPPGFSNEKLFF,TGTGCCAGCAGCCCCCCGGGTTTCTCTAATGAAAAACTGTTTTTT
many,TRBV12-2,TRBJ2-1,.,CASRSIQDLTKEQFF,TGTGCAAGTCGCTCCATACAGGACCTCACAAAAGAGCAGTTCTTC
medium-sized,TRBV6-1,TRBJ2-1,.,CASGRGPSYNEQFF,TGTGCCAGCGGGAGGGGGCCCTCCTACAATGAGCAGTTCTTC
few,TRBV6-1,TRBJ1-5,.,CASSEARQSQHF,TGTGCCAGCAGTGAAGCGCGGCAGTCCCAGCATTTT
few,TRBV5-1,TRBJ2-3,TRBD2,CASTTGGRSADTQYF,TGCGCCAGCACGACGGGCGGGAGGAGCGCAGATACGCAGTATTTT
.,TRBV27,TRBJ1-1,.,CASSFSAGGTEAFF,TGTGCCAGCAGTTTCTCTGCCGGGGGCACTGAAGCTTTCTTT
many,TRBV12-3/TRBV12-4,TRBJ2-7,.,CASSFRTLYEQYF,TGTGCCAGCAGTTTCCGCACCCTATACGAGCAGTACTTC
many,TRBV7-6,TRBJ1-3,.,CASSLAGRLSGNTIYF,TGTGCCAGCAGCTTAGCCGGCAGGCTCTCTGGAAACACCATATATTTT
.,TRBV4-1,TRBJ2-4,.,CASSQVGGIAKNIQYF,TGCGCCAGCAGCCAAGTCGGGGGAATAGCCAAAAACATTCAGTACTTC
many,TRBV2,TRBJ1-2,.,CASSETRSSTKGYGYTF,TGTGCCAGCAGTGAGACGAGATCCTCTACGAAGGGCTATGGCTACACCTTC
few,TRBV12-3/TRBV12-4,TRBJ1-1,.,CASIRARESTEAFF,TGTGCCAGCATTCGGGCCCGGGAGTCCACTGAAGCTTTCTTT